These 9 T cell receptor beta chains were all obtained from the same sample, sequenced in a study of blood T cells in healthy people across ages. A sample-barcoded 5' primer and a J-beta primer mix were used in a second PCR of roughly 7 to 12 cycles. MiXCR, applied by TCRdb to the 5' RACE reads, yields one record per CDR3 protein. The sample shows hundreds of thousands of distinct CDR3 sequences, around two fifths of them seen only once. Input material: blood. The receptors were sampled from a man older than 75 in good health.

J is TRBJ1-1 and V is TRBV28; the D gene is possibly TRBD1 (5 bases). The CDR3 is 12 amino acids. Between the trimmed V and J ends, which lost 2 bases and 11 bases, there was a span of 12 bases. Germline V gives CDR1 MDHEN, CDR2 SYDVKM. CDR3 protein: CASSLMGRRAFF. CDR3 DNA: TGTGCCAGCAGTTTAATGGGGCGGAGGGCTTTCTTT. Full variable domain (rest looked up from reference TRBV28 and TRBJ1-1): DVKVTQSSRYLVKRTGEKVFLECVQDMDHENMFWYRQDPGLGLRLIYFSYDVKMKEKGDIPEGYSVSREKKERFSLILESASTNQTSMYLCASSLMGRRAFFGQGTRLTVV.

A note on this clonotype: It may be a read error: a sequence one base away is much more abundant. This chain connects TRBV7-6 to TRBJ1-6, with D possibly matching TRBD1 (5 bases). The CDR3 is 14 amino acids. CDR1 is SGHVS and CDR2 is FNYEAQ in the germline V gene. The CDR3 region is CASSVAQDTSPLHF. CDR3 coding DNA: TGTGCCAGCAGCGTAGCACAGGACACCTCACCCCTCCACTTT.

This clonotype came up many times. The chain has TRBV6-2 or TRBV6-3 and TRBJ2-5; D is perhaps TRBD1 or TRBD2 (5 bases each). The CDR3 is 13 residues long. The germline V and J ends were trimmed by 7 bases and 5 bases, with 14 bases remaining between them. Germline CDR1 and CDR2: MNHEY and SVGEGT. CDR3 loop: CASTTGASETQYF. DNA for the CDR3: TGTGCCAGCACCACCGGGGCGTCGGAGACCCAGTACTTC.

The V gene is TRBV24-1, the J gene TRBJ2-3; D is perhaps TRBD1 or TRBD2 (5 bases each). The CDR3 extends over 18 amino acids. Germline V gene lookup returns CDR1 KGHDR and CDR2 SFDVKD. Trimming shortened V by 4 bases and J by 2 bases, and 21 bases separated the two germline ends. CDR3 bases: TGTGCCACCAGTGACTCAGCCTTAGCGAGAGGGACCACAGATACGCAGTATTTT. Translation: CATSDSALARGTTDTQYF.

This clonotype is classed as medium-sized. The CDR3 here is CASARNSYNEQFF. The CDR3 DNA follows: TGTGCCAGCGCGCGAAACAGCTACAATGAGCAGTTCTTC. The rearrangement links TRBV7-2 to TRBJ2-1, with no clear D. The length of the CDR3 is 13 residues. From germline, CDR1 is SGHTA and CDR2 FQGNSA. Trimming stripped 8 bases from V and 3 bases from J, with 11 bases between.

The rearrangement joins TRBV12-3 or TRBV12-4 to TRBJ2-3; D remains unclear. V dropped 4 bases and J dropped 10 bases, with 9 bases sitting between them. The length of the CDR3 is 11 residues. Written as DNA, the CDR3 is TGTGCCAGCAGTTCAAGGAGCGCGCAGTATTTT. Protein product: CASSSRSAQYF.

Only a few counts were recorded for this clonotype. CDR3 region: CASSYSNVRTAPYGYTF. The CDR3 DNA reads as TGTGCCAGCAGTTACTCGAATGTCCGGACAGCCCCCTATGGCTACACCTTC. The V call is TRBV6-6, the J call TRBJ1-2; possibly TRBD1 for D (6 bases). Germline CDR1 MNHNY, CDR2 SVGAGI (reference sequence). CDR3 length: 17 residues. V lost 0 bases to trimming and J lost 4 bases, with 18 bases between them.

V and J are TRBV7-2 and TRBJ1-2; D gene uncertain. This CDR3 has 15 amino acids. CDR1 is SGHTA and CDR2 is FQGNSA in the germline V gene. Trimming stripped 2 bases from V and 0 bases from J, with 10 bases between. The CDR3 DNA reads TGTGCCAGCAGCTTACCAGGAGCGCCTAACTATGGCTACACCTTC. Translation gives CASSLPGAPNYGYTF.

This clonotype was counted between two and nine times. This chain joins TRBV6-6 and TRBJ1-2, with D possibly matching TRBD1 (5 bases). Deletions cut 5 bases from V and 5 bases from J, with 18 bases between. Germline CDR1 reads MNHNY; CDR2 reads SVGAGI (reference sequence). This CDR3 has 15 residues. CDR3 sequence reads: CASSRTGTGLYGYTF. The CDR3 DNA sequence: TGTGCCAGCAGTCGAACCGGGACGGGACTTTATGGCTACACCTTC.